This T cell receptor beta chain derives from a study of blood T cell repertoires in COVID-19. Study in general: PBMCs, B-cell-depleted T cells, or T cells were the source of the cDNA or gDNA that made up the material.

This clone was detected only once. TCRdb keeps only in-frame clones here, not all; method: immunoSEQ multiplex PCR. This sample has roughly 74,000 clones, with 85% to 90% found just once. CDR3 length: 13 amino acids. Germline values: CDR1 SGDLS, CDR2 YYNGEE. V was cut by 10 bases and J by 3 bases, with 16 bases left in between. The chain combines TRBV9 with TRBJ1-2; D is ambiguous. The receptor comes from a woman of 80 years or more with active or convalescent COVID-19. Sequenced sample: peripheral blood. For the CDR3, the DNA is TGTGCCGGAACGCCGGGGTGGGACTATGGCTACACCTTC. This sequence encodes CAGTPGWDYGYTF.